The text below deals with one T cell receptor beta chain. In this sample, this clone turned up once. The antigen this receptor binds is unknown. No much larger clone is present one base from it, and per-base qualities are unavailable. The data derive from a study of blood T cell repertoires in COVID-19 (TCRdb year 2020). About the investigation overall: Samples from collaborators originated in the United States, Italy and Spain and spanned both the acute and convalescent phases of COVID-19. A freely available public database, intended as a resource for researchers studying the immune response to SARS-CoV-2, is where the repertoires were released. Where available, HLA class I and class II types were obtained from metadata supplied by the sample provider rather than from assay-based typing. The sample metadata nearly always contained a de-identified subject ID, COVID-19 status, age in years and sex. Samples came from the ongoing ImmuneRACE study (first 160 participants) plus 1,254 subjects from 6 global collaborators. The dataset comprised deeply sampled blood TCRbeta repertoires from subjects exposed to, actively infected with, or recovered from COVID-19. The material from the prospective study consisted of cDNA or gDNA derived from T cells, B-cell-depleted T cells, or PBMCs. On the study overall, not on this receptor specifically: The quantity of clinical and demographic metadata differed by source and by participant and was supplied without curation.

Enrolling through a virtual design, the prospective study's participants ranged in age from roughly 18 to 95 years and lived across roughly 23 United States geographic areas. Cohort assignment in the prospective study relied on participant-reported clinical history from a screening survey and a study questionnaire. Mobile phlebotomists in the prospective study collected whole blood, serum and a nasopharyngeal or oropharyngeal swab from every participant. Additional blood draws and questionnaires over an approximately 2-month period could optionally be provided by prospective study participants. Blood samples from the prospective study were shipped frozen or at room temperature prior to DNA extraction. The junction shows trimming of 2 bases on V and 1 base on J, plus 18 bases between the germline ends. CDR1 and CDR2 are drawn from the germline V gene: LGHNA, YNFKEQ. The CDR3 sequence holds 18 residues, the cysteine and phenylalanine included. Of all the DNA, just the CDR3 is kept, 54 bases in frame from base 1.

TCRbeta CDR3 regions were amplified from genomic DNA using the immunoSEQ Assay, a bias-controlled multiplex PCR. The original pipeline was this. Nucleated cell counts per sample were estimated from amplification of reference gene primers within the assay. To quantify the absolute abundance of each unique TCRbeta CDR3 rearrangement, sequence reads were collapsed and filtered. For each sample, productive Simpson clonality was calculated by taking the square root of Simpson's diversity index across productive rearrangements. Not all clones reach the TCRdb copy of this immuneACCESS table, which keeps in-frame sequences only. Checked studies attribute under half of the gap to unresolved V genes and leave the rest unexplained. V, J and clone size are those of that table, while D and trimming were read from the DNA. For this sample there are around 250,000 clones; about nine tenths appear just once. The ten top clones hold roughly 4.3% of the sample.

The chain joins TRBV4-2 to TRBJ2-1, and the D gene may be TRBD1, 5 bases matching. Sequencing was performed on PBMCs or T cells enriched from blood (not recorded which). This clonotype was obtained from a woman aged 25-40 years with acute COVID-19. The sequenced DNA is TGTGCCAGCAGCCAAATGCTCCAGGGCACCGGGTCCTACAATGAGCAGTTCTTC. The encoded protein is CASSQMLQGTGSYNEQFF.